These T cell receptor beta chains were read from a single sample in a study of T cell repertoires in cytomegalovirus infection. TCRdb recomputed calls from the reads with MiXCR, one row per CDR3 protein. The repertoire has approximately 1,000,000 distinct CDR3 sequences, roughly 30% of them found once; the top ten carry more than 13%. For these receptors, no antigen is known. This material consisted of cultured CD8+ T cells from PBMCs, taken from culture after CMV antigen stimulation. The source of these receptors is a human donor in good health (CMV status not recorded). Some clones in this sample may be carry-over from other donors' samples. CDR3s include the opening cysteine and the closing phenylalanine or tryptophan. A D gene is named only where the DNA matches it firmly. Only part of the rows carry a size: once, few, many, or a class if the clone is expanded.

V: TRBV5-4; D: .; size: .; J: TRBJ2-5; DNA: TGTGCCAGCAGCTTGGCTCTTACGGCGCAAGAGACCCAGTACTTC; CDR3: CASSLALTAQETQYF
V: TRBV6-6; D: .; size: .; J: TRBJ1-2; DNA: TGTGCCAGCAGTTACTATGCGGAGCTTTTCTCAGGCTATGGCTACACCTTC; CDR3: CASSYYAELFSGYGYTF
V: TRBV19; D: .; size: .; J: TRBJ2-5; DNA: TGTGCCAGTAGTACTTATTTGGGGGCACAAGAGACCCAGTACTTC; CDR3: CASSTYLGAQETQYF
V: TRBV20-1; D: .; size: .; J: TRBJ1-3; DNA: TGCAGTGCTAGGGGTCCAGGGTTATCTGGAAACACCATATATTTT; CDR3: CSARGPGLSGNTIYF
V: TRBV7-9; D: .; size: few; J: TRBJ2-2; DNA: TGTGCCAGCAGCTTAGCGCGGGTGGCTGGAGAGAGAGGGACCGGGGAGCTGTTTTTT; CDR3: CASSLARVAGERGTGELFF
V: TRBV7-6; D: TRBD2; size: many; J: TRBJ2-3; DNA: TGTGCCAGCAGCTCGGGAAGCGGGAGCAGCACAGATACGCAGTATTTT; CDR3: CASSSGSGSSTDTQYF
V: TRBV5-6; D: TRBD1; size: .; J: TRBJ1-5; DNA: TGTGCCAGCAGTGTCAGACAGGGGGCCCTGGTGAATCAGCCCCAGCATTTT; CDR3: CASSVRQGALVNQPQHF
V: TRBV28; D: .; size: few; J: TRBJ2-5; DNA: TGTGCCAGCACCCTTTTCGGTCGGGGGAATAATCGGGAGACCCAGTACTTC; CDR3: CASTLFGRGNNRETQYF
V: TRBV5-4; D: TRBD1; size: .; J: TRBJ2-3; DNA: TGTGCCAGCACCGAGGACAGGCGACTTGGCACAGATACGCAGTATTTT; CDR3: CASTEDRRLGTDTQYF
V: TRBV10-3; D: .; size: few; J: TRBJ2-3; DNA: TGTGCCATCAGTGAGTCAGGTCGTGACGGTCCGATCACAGATACGCAGTATTTT; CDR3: CAISESGRDGPITDTQYF
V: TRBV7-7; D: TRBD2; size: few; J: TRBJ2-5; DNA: TGTGCTAGCAGCCCTAGCGGGGGGACCGCAGAGACCCAGTACTTC; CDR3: CASSPSGGTAETQYF
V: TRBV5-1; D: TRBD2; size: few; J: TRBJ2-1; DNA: TGCGCCAGCAGCTTCAGCTGGACTAGCGGGGGGACCCAACACAATGAGCAGTTCTTC; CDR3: CASSFSWTSGGTQHNEQFF
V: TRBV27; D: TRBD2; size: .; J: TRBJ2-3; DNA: TGTGCCAGCGGACTAGCAATAGGAGATACGCAGTATTTT; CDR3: CASGLAIGDTQYF
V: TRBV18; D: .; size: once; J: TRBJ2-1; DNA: TGTGCCAGCTCACCGGGTCCGTCGAAGCACAATGAGCAGTTCTTC; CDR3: CASSPGPSKHNEQFF
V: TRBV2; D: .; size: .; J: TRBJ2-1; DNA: TGTGCCAGCCGTCGACTTCCCACTGAGCAGTTCTTC; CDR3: CASRRLPTEQFF
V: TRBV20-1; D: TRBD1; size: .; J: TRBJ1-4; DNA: TGCAGTGCTAGTAACTCCCGCGGACAGGTTTCTAATGAAAAACTGTTTTTT; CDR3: CSASNSRGQVSNEKLFF
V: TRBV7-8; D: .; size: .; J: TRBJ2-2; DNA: TGTGCTTACCAACGGGGCACCGGGGAGCTGTTTTTT; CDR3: CAYQRGTGELFF
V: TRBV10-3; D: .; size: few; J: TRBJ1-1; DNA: TGTGCCATCAGTGTTGGTCAGGACAGTCTGAACACTGAAGCTTTCTTT; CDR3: CAISVGQDSLNTEAFF
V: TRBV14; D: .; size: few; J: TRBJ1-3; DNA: TGTGCCAGCAGCCAAGGAGAGGTGATTTCTGGAAACACCATATATTTT; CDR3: CASSQGEVISGNTIYF
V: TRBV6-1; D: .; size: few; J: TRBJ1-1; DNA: TGTGCCAGCAGTGAATCATTTGGACTTAACACTGAAGCTTTCTTT; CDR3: CASSESFGLNTEAFF
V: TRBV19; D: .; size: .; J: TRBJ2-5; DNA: TGTGCCAGTAGTATTATCGGGGGAGGAGAGACCCAGTACTTC; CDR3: CASSIIGGGETQYF
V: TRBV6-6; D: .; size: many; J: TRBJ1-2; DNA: TGTGCCAGCAGCCGGGACACCATCTATGGCTACACCTTC; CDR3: CASSRDTIYGYTF